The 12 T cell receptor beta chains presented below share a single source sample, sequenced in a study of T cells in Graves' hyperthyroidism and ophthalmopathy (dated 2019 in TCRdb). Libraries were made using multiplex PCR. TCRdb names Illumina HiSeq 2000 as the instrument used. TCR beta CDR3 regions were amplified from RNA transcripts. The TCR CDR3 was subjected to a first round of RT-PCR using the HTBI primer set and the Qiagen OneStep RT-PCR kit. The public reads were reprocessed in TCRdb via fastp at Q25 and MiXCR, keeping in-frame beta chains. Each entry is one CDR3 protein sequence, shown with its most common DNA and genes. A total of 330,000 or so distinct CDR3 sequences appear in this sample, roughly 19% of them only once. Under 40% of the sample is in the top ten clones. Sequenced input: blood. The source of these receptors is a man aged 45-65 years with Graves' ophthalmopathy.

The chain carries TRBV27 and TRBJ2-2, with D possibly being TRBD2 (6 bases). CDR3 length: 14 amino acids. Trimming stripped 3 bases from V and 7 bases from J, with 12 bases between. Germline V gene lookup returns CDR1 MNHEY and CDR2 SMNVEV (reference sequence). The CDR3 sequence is CASSFGGLVGELFF. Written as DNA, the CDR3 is TGTGCCAGCAGTTTTGGAGGGTTGGTCGGGGAGCTGTTTTTT.

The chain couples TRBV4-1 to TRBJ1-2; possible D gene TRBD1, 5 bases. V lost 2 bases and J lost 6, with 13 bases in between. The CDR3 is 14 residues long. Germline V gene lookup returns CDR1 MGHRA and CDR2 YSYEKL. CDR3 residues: CASSQIGGGNGYTF. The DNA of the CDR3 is TGCGCCAGCAGCCAAATTGGGGGAGGGAATGGCTACACCTTC.

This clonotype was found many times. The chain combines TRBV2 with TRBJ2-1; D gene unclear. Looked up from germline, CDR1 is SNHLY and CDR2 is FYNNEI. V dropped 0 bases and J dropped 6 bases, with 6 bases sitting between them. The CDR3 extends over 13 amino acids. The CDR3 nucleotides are TGTGCCAGCAGTGAAGCTGGACGCAATGAGCAGTTCTTC. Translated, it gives CASSEAGRNEQFF.

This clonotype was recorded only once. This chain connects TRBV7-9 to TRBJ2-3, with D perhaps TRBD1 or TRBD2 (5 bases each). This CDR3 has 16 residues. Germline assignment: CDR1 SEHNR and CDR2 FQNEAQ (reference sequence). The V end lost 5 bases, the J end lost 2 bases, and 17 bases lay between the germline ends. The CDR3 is CASSPPSGRFTDTQYF. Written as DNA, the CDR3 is TGTGCCAGCAGCCCACCGTCGGGGCGATTCACAGATACGCAGTATTTT.

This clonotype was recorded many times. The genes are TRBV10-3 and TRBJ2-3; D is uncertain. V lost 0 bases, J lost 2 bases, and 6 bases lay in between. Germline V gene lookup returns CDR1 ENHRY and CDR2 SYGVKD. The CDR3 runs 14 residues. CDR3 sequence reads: CAISESGSTDTQYF. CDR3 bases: TGTGCCATCAGTGAGTCGGGGTCCACAGATACGCAGTATTTT.

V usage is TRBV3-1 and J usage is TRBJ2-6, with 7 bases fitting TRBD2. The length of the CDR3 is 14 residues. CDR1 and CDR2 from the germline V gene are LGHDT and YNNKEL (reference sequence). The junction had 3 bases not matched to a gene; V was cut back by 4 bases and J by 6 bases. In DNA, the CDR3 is TGTGCCAGCAGCCGGGGGGGGACGGCCAACGTCCTGACTTTC. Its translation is CASSRGGTANVLTF.

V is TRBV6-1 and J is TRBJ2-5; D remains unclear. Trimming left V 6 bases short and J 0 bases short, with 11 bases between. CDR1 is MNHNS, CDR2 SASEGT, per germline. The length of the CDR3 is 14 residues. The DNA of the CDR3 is TGTGCCAGCAGGGACCCCTTTGACCAAGAGACCCAGTACTTC. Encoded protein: CASRDPFDQETQYF.

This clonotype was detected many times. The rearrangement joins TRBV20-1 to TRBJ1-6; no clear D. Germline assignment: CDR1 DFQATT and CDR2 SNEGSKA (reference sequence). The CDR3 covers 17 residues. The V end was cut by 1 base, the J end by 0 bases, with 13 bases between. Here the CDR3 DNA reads TGCAGTGCTAGAGCTCCGGACCTAAGCTCCTATAATTCACCCCTCCACTTT. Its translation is CSARAPDLSSYNSPLHF.

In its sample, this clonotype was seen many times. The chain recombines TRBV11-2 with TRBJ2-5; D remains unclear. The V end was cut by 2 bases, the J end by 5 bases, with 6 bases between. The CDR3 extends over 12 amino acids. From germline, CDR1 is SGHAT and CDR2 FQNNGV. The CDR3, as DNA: TGTGCCAGCAGCTTATATTCCGAGACCCAGTACTTC. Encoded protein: CASSLYSETQYF.

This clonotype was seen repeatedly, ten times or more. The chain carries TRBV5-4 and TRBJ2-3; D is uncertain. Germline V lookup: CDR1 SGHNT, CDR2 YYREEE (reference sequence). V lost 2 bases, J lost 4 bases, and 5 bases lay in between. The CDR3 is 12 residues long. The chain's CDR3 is CASSFYADTQYF. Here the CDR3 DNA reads TGTGCCAGCAGCTTTTACGCAGATACGCAGTATTTT.

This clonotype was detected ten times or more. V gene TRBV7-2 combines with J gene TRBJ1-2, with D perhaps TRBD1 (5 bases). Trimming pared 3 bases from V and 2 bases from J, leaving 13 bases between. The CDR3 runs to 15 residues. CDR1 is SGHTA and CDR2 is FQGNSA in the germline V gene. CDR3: CASSFGGAVNYGYTF. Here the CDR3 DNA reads TGTGCCAGCAGCTTTGGGGGAGCCGTGAACTATGGCTACACCTTC.

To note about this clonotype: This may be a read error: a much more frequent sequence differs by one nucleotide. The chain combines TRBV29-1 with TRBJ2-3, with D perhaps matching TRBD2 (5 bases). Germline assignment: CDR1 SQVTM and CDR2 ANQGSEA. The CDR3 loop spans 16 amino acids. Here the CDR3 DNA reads TGCGGCGTTGAACCGTGGGAGATTCGAGGAGGAGATACGCAGTATTTT. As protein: CGVEPWEIRGGDTQYF.